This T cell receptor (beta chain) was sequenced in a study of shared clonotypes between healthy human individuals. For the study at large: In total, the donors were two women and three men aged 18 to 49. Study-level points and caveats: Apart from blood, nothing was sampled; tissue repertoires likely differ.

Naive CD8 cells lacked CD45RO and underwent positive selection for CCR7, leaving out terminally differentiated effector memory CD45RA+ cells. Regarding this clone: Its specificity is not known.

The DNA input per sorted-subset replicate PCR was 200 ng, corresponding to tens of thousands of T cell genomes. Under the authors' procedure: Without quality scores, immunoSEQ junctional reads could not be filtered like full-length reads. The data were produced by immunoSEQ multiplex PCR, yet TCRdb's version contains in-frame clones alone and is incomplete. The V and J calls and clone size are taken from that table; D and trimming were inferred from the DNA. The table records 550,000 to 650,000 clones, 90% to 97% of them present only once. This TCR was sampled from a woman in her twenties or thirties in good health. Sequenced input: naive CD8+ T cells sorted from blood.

The CDR3 is CASSLGDRRETQYF. CDR3 nucleotide sequence: TGTGCCAGCAGCTTAGGCGACAGAAGAGAGACCCAGTACTTC. The chain joins TRBV7-9 to TRBJ2-5, with TRBD1 as a possible D gene (5 bases). V dropped 1 base and J dropped 4 bases, with 10 bases sitting between them. The CDR3 length is 14 residues. The germline gives CDR1 SEHNR, CDR2 FQNEAQ (reference sequence).